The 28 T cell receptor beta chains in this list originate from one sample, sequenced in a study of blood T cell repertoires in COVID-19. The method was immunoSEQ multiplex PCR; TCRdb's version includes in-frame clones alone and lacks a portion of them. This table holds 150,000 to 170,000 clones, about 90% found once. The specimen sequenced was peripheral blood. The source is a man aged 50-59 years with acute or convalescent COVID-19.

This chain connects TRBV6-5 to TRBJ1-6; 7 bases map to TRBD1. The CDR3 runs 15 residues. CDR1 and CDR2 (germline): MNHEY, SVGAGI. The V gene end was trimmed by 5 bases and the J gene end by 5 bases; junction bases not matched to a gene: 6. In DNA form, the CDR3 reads TGTGCCAGCAGTCAATACAGGGGTAATAATTCACCCCTCCACTTT. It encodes CASSQYRGNNSPLHF.

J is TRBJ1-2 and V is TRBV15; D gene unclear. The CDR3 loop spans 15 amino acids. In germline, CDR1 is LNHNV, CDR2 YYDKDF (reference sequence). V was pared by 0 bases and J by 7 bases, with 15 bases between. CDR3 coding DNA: TGTGCCACCAGCAGAGATGTCGCCAGATCCCTTGGCTACACCTTC. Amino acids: CATSRDVARSLGYTF.

The CDR3 nucleotides are TGCGCCAGCAGCCAAGTGGGGCTAGCGGGGGGAGGTGATACGCAGTATTTT. Encoded protein: CASSQVGLAGGGDTQYF. V gene TRBV4-1 combines with J gene TRBJ2-3, with TRBD2 identical over 11 bases. Unmatched junction bases numbered 9, after V lost 1 base and J lost 6 bases. Germline assignment: CDR1 MGHRA and CDR2 YSYEKL. This CDR3 has 17 residues.

The CDR3 nucleotides are TGTGCCAGCAGCTCGGGACAGGGCGGCACAGATACGCAGTATTTT. It yields the protein CASSSGQGGTDTQYF. The rearrangement links TRBV5-4 to TRBJ2-3; 9 nucleotides align to TRBD1. Trimming at V came to 3 bases and at J to 1 base, leaving 3 bases not matched to a gene. The CDR3 spans 15 residues. CDR1 and CDR2 (germline): SGHNT, YYREEE (reference sequence).

The CDR3 sequence is CASRIGSANTGELFF. CDR3 sequence (DNA): TGTGCCAGCAGGATTGGGAGCGCGAACACCGGGGAGCTGTTTTTT. The V gene is TRBV28, the J gene TRBJ2-2, with D perhaps matching TRBD2 (5 bases). V lost 6 bases to trimming and J lost 0 bases, with 11 bases between them. This CDR3 contains 15 residues. CDR1 is MDHEN, CDR2 SYDVKM, per germline.

The CDR3 DNA sequence: TGTGCCAGCAGCCCCGGGTGGGACCAGGAGGGTTACAATGAGCAGTTCTTC. It specifies CASSPGWDQEGYNEQFF. The genes are TRBV7-3 and TRBJ2-1, with a tentative D call TRBD2 (6 bases). This CDR3 contains 17 residues. The germline CDR1 and CDR2 sequences are SGHTA and FQGTGA. V gave up 5 bases and J gave up 4 bases, with 21 bases separating them.

The DNA for the CDR3 is TGCGCCAGCAGGGCGGGGTATACGCAGTATTTT. This translates into CASRAGYTQYF. The chain combines TRBV5-1 with TRBJ2-3; tentatively, D is TRBD2 (6 bases). The CDR3 has 11 residues. In germline, CDR1 is SGHRS, CDR2 YFSETQ. V dropped 5 bases and J dropped 7 bases, with 8 bases sitting between them.

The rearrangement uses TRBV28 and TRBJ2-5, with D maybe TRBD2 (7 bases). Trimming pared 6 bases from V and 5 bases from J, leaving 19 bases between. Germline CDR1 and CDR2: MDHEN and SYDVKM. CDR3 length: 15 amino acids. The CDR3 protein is CASSPHRGGGETQYF. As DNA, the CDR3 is TGTGCCAGCAGCCCCCATAGGGGGGGAGGTGAGACCCAGTACTTC.

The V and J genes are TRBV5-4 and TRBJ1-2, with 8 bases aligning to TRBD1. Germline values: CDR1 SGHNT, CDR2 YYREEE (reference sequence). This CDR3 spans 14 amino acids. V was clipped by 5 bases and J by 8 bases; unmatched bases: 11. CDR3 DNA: TGTGCCAGCAGTTACCCGACAGGGGCTGCCGGCTACACCTTC. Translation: CASSYPTGAAGYTF.

CDR3 sequence: CASSMGWTGSYEQYF. DNA of the CDR3: TGTGCCAGTAGTATGGGTTGGACAGGGTCGTACGAGCAGTACTTC. This chain links TRBV19 with TRBJ2-7, with 8 bases aligning to TRBD1. The CDR3 spans 15 residues. Looked up from germline, CDR1 is LNHDA and CDR2 is SQIVND (reference sequence). V shed 3 bases and J 4 bases; nucleotides not matched to a gene: 8.

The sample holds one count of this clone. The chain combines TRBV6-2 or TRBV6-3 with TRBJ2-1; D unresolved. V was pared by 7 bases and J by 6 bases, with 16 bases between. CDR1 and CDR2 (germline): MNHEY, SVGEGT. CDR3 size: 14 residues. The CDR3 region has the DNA TGTGCCAGCATCCCCGAACAGTCGGTCAATGAGCAGTTCTTC. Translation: CASIPEQSVNEQFF.

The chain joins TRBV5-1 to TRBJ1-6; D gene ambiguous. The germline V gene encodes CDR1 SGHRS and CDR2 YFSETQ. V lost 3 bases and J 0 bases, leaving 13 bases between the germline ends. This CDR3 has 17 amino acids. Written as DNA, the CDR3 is TGCGCCAGCAGCTCTGGGAGTTTGAGCTCCTATAATTCACCCCTCCACTTT. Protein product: CASSSGSLSSYNSPLHF.

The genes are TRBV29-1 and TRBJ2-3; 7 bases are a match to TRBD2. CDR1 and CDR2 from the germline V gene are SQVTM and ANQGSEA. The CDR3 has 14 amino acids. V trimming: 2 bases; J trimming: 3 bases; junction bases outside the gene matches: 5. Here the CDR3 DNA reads TGCAGCGTTGAACCCAGCGGGATTACAGATACGCAGTATTTT. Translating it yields CSVEPSGITDTQYF.

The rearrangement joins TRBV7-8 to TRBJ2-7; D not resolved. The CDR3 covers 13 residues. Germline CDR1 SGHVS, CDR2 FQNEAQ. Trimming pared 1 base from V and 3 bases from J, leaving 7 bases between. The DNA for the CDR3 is TGTGCCAGCAGCTTAGACAGCCGCTACGAGCAGTACTTC. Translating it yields CASSLDSRYEQYF. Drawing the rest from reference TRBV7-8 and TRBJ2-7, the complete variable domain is GAGVSQSPRYKVAKRGQDVALRCDPISGHVSLFWYQQALGQGPEFLTYFQNEAQLDKSGLPSDRFFAERPEGSVSTLKIQRTQQEDSAVYLCASSLDSRYEQYFGPGTRLTVT.

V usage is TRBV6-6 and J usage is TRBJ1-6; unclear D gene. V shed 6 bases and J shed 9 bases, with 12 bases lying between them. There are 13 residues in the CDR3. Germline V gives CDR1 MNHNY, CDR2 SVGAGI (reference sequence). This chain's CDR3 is CASRTYGGSPLHF. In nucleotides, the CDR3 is TGTGCCAGCAGAACCTACGGAGGTTCACCCCTCCACTTT.

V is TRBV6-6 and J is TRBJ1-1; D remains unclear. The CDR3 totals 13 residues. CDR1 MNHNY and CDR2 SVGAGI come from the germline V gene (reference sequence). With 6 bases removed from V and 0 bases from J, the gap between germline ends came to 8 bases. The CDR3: CASRFGLNTEAFF. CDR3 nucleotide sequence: TGTGCCAGCAGGTTTGGGCTGAACACTGAAGCTTTCTTT.

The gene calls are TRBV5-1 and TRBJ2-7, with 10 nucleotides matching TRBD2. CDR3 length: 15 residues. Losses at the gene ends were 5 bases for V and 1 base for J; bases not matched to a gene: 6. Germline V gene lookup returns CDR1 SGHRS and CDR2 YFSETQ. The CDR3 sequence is CASRPGTSDSYEQYF. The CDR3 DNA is TGCGCCAGCAGACCCGGGACTAGCGATTCCTACGAGCAGTACTTC.

CDR3 loop: CASSARQAINTEAFF. The CDR3 DNA reads TGTGCCAGTAGTGCGAGACAGGCGATAAACACTGAAGCTTTCTTT. J is TRBJ1-1 and V is TRBV19; D is possibly TRBD1 (6 bases). V was trimmed by 5 bases and J by 2 bases, leaving 15 bases between them. The germline gives CDR1 LNHDA, CDR2 SQIVND (reference sequence). There are 15 residues in the CDR3.

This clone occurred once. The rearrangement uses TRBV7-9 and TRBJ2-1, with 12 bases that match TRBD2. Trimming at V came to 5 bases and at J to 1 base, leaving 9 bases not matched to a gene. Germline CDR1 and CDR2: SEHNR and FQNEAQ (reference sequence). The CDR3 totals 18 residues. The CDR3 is CASSPPTSGRPSYNEQFF. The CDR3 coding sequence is TGTGCCAGCAGCCCGCCGACTAGCGGGAGACCATCCTACAATGAGCAGTTCTTC.

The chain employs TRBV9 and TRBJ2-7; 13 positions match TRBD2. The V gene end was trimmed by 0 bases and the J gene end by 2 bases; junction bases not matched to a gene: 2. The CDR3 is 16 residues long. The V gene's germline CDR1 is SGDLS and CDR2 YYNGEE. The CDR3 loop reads CASSVGGLAGTYEQYF. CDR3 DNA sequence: TGTGCCAGCAGCGTAGGGGGACTAGCGGGAACCTACGAGCAGTACTTC.

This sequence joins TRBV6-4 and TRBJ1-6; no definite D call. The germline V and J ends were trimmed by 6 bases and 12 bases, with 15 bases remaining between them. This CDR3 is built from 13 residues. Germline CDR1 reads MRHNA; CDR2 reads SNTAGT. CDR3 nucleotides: TGTGCCAGCAGCGAACAGCAAGCCCTACCCCTCCACTTT. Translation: CASSEQQALPLHF.

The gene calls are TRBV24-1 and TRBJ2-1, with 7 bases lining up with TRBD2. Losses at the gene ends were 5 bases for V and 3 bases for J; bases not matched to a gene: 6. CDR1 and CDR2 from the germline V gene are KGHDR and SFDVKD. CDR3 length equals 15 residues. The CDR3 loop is CATSVKAGDYNEQFF. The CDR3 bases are TGTGCCACCAGTGTTAAGGCGGGGGACTACAATGAGCAGTTCTTC.

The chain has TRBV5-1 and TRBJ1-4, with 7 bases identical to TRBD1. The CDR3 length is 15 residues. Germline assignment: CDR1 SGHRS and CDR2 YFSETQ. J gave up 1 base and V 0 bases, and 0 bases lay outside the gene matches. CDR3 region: CASSLGQGTNEKLFF. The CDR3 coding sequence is TGCGCCAGCAGCTTGGGACAGGGAACTAATGAAAAACTGTTTTTT.

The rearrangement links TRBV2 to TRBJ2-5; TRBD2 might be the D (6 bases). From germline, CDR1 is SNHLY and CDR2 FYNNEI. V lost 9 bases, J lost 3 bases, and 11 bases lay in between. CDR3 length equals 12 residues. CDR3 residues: CARGLHKETQYF. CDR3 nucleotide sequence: TGTGCCAGAGGACTACACAAAGAGACCCAGTACTTC.

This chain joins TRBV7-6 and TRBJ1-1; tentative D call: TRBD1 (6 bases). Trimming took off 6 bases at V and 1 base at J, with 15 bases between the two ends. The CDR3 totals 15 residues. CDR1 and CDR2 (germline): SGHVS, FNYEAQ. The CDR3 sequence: CASREGRGKNTEAFF. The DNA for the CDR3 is TGTGCCAGCAGAGAGGGTAGGGGGAAGAACACTGAAGCTTTCTTT.

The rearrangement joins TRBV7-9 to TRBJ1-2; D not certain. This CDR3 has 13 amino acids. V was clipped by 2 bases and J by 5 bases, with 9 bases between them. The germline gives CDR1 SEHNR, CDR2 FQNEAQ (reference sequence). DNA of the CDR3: TGTGCCAGCAGCTTACAAGGAGGGTATGGCTACACCTTC. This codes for CASSLQGGYGYTF. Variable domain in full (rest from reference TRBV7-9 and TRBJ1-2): DTGVSQNPRHKITKRGQNVTFRCDPISEHNRLYWYRQTLGQGPEFLTYFQNEAQLEKSRLLSDRFSAERPKGSFSTLEIQRTEQGDSAMYLCASSLQGGYGYTFGSGTRLTVV.

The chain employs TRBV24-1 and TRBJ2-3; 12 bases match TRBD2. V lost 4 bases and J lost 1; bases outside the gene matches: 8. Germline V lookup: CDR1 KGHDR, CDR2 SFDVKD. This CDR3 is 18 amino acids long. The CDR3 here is CATSESTSGSIGTDTQYF. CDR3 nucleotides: TGTGCCACCAGTGAGTCGACTAGCGGGAGCATTGGCACAGATACGCAGTATTTT.

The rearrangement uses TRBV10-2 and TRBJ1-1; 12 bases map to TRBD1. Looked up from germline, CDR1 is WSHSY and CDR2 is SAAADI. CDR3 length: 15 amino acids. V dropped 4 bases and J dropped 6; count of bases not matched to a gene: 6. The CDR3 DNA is TGCGCCAGCAGTGTAGTGGGGACAGGGGGCTCTGAAGCTTTCTTT. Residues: CASSVVGTGGSEAFF.